This passage covers 18 T cell receptor beta chains from one sample sequenced in a study of shared T cell receptors in the human thymus. The repertoire was sequenced with immunoSEQ multiplex PCR; TCRdb's copy has only in-frame clones and lacks some. This repertoire shows about 500,000 clones, around three quarters found once; its top ten account for around 0.013%. The data were also submitted as part of a second study, on human thymus T cells.

The sequenced material came from thymocytes. The receptor set was obtained from a boy under three years old with a congenital heart defect.

This clone was found once. The CDR3 nucleotides are TGTGCCAGTAGTATCAGGCGGGAGGGCCTCAAAAATCTGTTCTTC. It translates to CASSIRREGLKNLFF. The J gene is TRBJ2-1, the V gene TRBV19; 9 nucleotides match TRBD2. CDR1 and CDR2 (germline): LNHDA, SQIVND (reference sequence). CDR3 length: 15 residues. Trimming took 3 bases from V and 15 from J; bases not matched to a gene: 15.

This chain joins TRBV5-6 and TRBJ2-5; a weak D match, TRBD2 (6 bases). Trimming took 5 bases from V and 2 from J, leaving 13 bases between them. Germline values: CDR1 SGHDT, CDR2 YYEEEE. The CDR3 runs 14 residues. The CDR3, as DNA: TGTGCCAGCAGGGGGGGACGACCGCAAGAGACCCAGTACTTC. Protein sequence: CASRGGRPQETQYF.

The chain is built from TRBV4-2 and TRBJ2-3, with 13 bases identical to TRBD2. Germline trimming cut 5 bases from V and 5 bases from J; bases unmatched to any gene: 7. This CDR3 has 16 residues. Germline-derived CDR1 and CDR2 are LGHNA and YNFKEQ. CDR3: CASSSRTSGSIDTQYF. The CDR3 nucleotides read TGTGCCAGCAGCTCTAGGACTAGCGGGAGTATAGATACGCAGTATTTT.

This chain connects TRBV6-6 to TRBJ1-2; possibly TRBD1 for D (5 bases). V lost 5 bases and J lost 3, with 13 bases in between. The CDR3 totals 14 residues. Germline CDR1 and CDR2: MNHNY and SVGAGI (reference sequence). The CDR3 region has the DNA TGTGCCAGCAGTCCCCTGACAGCTTACTATGGCTACACCTTC. The encoded protein is CASSPLTAYYGYTF.

V gene TRBV6-1 combines with J gene TRBJ2-7; D may be TRBD1 (5 bases). CDR1 is MNHNS, CDR2 SASEGT, per germline. This CDR3 contains 14 residues. V lost 2 bases, J lost 4 bases, and 12 bases lay in between. The CDR3 coding sequence is TGTGCCAGCAGTGAATCCATAGGGGTGTACGAGCAGTACTTC. It encodes CASSESIGVYEQYF.

The V gene is TRBV12-5, the J gene TRBJ1-2; 11 bases line up with TRBD1. The length of the CDR3 is 13 residues. V was clipped by 6 bases and J by 8 bases; unmatched bases: 5. Germline CDR1 LGHNT, CDR2 FRNRAP. CDR3 nucleotide sequence: TGTGCTAGTGGCCCGGGACAGGGGGGCGGCTACACCTTC. Its translation is CASGPGQGGGYTF.

The chain is built from TRBV30 and TRBJ2-1; D call uncertain. The CDR3 runs to 15 residues. Deletions cut 0 bases from V and 0 bases from J, with 9 bases between. Germline V CDR1 and CDR2: GTSNPN, SVGIG (reference sequence). The CDR3 protein is CAWSVTRISYNEQFF. CDR3 in DNA: TGTGCCTGGAGTGTAACCAGGATCTCCTACAATGAGCAGTTCTTC.

J is TRBJ2-3 and V is TRBV5-1; 8 nucleotides agree with TRBD2. In germline, CDR1 is SGHRS, CDR2 YFSETQ. The CDR3 covers 17 residues. With V trimmed by 4 bases and J by 10 bases, 20 bases remained unmatched. The CDR3 DNA reads as TGCGCCAGCAGCATCGGACTAGCTGGTGAGAGGATAATAGCGCAGTATTTT. Translating it yields CASSIGLAGERIIAQYF.

The gene calls are TRBV11-2 and TRBJ2-7, with 9 positions matching TRBD2. The CDR3 consists of 18 residues. Unmatched junction bases numbered 13, after V lost 3 bases and J lost 1 base. The germline gives CDR1 SGHAT, CDR2 FQNNGV. The CDR3 sequence is CASSFLRVAGVSSYEQYF. The CDR3, as DNA: TGTGCCAGCAGCTTTTTACGGGTAGCGGGAGTGAGTTCCTACGAGCAGTACTTC.

The J gene is TRBJ2-5, the V gene TRBV2; D gene unclear. Germline lookup yields CDR1 SNHLY and CDR2 FYNNEI. This CDR3 contains 13 residues. Between the trimmed V and J ends, which lost 6 bases and 3 bases, there was a span of 11 bases. The CDR3 DNA reads TGTGCCAGCAGGCAGAAACATAAAGAGACCCAGTACTTC. Its protein product is CASRQKHKETQYF. The full variable domain, completed using reference TRBV2 and TRBJ2-5, is EPEVTQTPSHQVTQMGQEVILRCVPISNHLYFYWYRQILGQKVEFLVSFYNNEISEKSEIFDDQFSVERPDGSNFTLKIRSTKLEDSAMYFCASRQKHKETQYFGPGTRLLVL.

The gene calls are TRBV27 and TRBJ1-6; 8 nucleotides line up with TRBD1. Trimming took 3 bases from V and 8 from J; bases not matched to a gene: 6. Germline V lookup: CDR1 MNHEY, CDR2 SMNVEV (reference sequence). This CDR3 region has 15 residues. In nucleotides, the CDR3 is TGTGCCAGCAGTTTGGAGGACAGGGATGATTCACCCCTCCACTTT. This encodes CASSLEDRDDSPLHF.

The chain combines TRBV7-2 with TRBJ1-1; 7 nucleotides match TRBD1. The CDR3 length is 15 residues. J lost 4 bases, V lost 6 bases, and 11 bases had no gene match. Germline CDR1 reads SGHTA; CDR2 reads FQGNSA. CDR3 sequence (DNA): TGTGCCAGCAGAAGAGGACAGGCCCGGCGCACTGAAGCTTTCTTT. This sequence encodes CASRRGQARRTEAFF.

The rearrangement links TRBV5-4 to TRBJ2-7; D gene uncertain. V gave up 0 bases and J gave up 1 base, with 11 bases separating them. The CDR3 consists of 15 residues. In germline, CDR1 is SGHNT, CDR2 YYREEE (reference sequence). Written as DNA, the CDR3 is TGTGCCAGCAGCTTGGAAGGTGCGGCATCCTACGAGCAGTACTTC. Protein sequence: CASSLEGAASYEQYF.

This clone occurred once. The rearrangement joins TRBV7-6 to TRBJ1-5; D might be TRBD1 (5 bases). The CDR3 extends over 15 amino acids. Germline values: CDR1 SGHVS, CDR2 FNYEAQ. The ends were cut back, 2 bases at V and 2 bases at J, with 10 bases in the middle. CDR3 sequence: CASSLLAGRNQPQHF. For the CDR3, the DNA is TGTGCCAGCAGCTTATTGGCAGGGCGCAATCAGCCCCAGCATTTT.

The V gene is TRBV28, the J gene TRBJ1-1; a weak D match, TRBD1 (6 bases). The germline gives CDR1 MDHEN, CDR2 SYDVKM. With 5 bases removed from V and 3 bases from J, the gap between germline ends came to 10 bases. This CDR3 is 13 amino acids long. CDR3 loop: CASSPQGHTEAFF. The CDR3 coding sequence is TGTGCCAGCAGTCCCCAGGGGCACACTGAAGCTTTCTTT.

The chain links TRBV10-3 to TRBJ1-2; 9 bases map to TRBD1. Germline lookup yields CDR1 ENHRY and CDR2 SYGVKD. The CDR3 totals 12 residues. V lost 10 bases to trimming and J lost 9 bases; unmatched junction nucleotides: 9. The CDR3 here is CATPGTGNSYTF. As DNA, the CDR3 is TGTGCCACTCCCGGGACAGGGAACAGCTACACCTTC.

The rearrangement uses TRBV5-1 and TRBJ2-3, with 7 nucleotides matching TRBD1. The V gene end was trimmed by 3 bases and the J gene end by 2 bases; junction bases not matched to a gene: 3. The CDR3 loop spans 14 amino acids. The V gene's germline CDR1 is SGHRS and CDR2 YFSETQ. CDR3 DNA: TGCGCCAGCAGCTCAGACAGGGTCACAGATACGCAGTATTTT. As protein: CASSSDRVTDTQYF.

The chain has TRBV5-6 and TRBJ1-1; D is uncertain. With 0 bases removed from V and 1 base from J, the gap between germline ends came to 10 bases. CDR3 length: 15 amino acids. The V gene's germline CDR1 is SGHDT and CDR2 YYEEEE. CDR3 residues: CASSLARVPNTEAFF. CDR3 nucleotide sequence: TGTGCCAGCAGCTTGGCGAGGGTGCCGAACACTGAAGCTTTCTTT. Supplemented by reference TRBV5-6 and TRBJ1-1, the full variable domain reads DAGVTQSPTHLIKTRGQQVTLRCSPKSGHDTVSWYQQALGQGPQFIFQYYEEEERQRGNFPDRFSGHQFPNYSSELNVNALLLGDSALYLCASSLARVPNTEAFFGQGTRLTVV.